The source of this T cell receptor (beta chain) is a study of early T cells in non-severe SARS-CoV-2 infection. This clonotype was picked up a small number of times. TCRdb independently ran MiXCR on the 5' RACE reads; one entry per CDR3 protein. The sample lists tens of thousands of distinct CDR3 sequences; less than 8.5% were seen once. Trimming pared 3 bases from V and 7 bases from J, leaving 9 bases between. Per the germline V gene, CDR1 is LGHDT and CDR2 is YNNKEL (reference sequence). The CDR3 extends over 12 amino acids. This TCR came from an adult who was a healthcare worker with PCR-confirmed SARS-CoV-2 infection or an uninfected control (not recorded which). The sequenced sample was whole blood. This sequence joins TRBV3-1 and TRBJ2-5, with D hard to call. The CDR3 nucleotides are TGTGCCAGCAGCCAGCTCTCGAGGACCCAGTACTTC. This translates into CASSQLSRTQYF.